The text below deals with one TCR beta chain. Authors' data handling: Estimation of nucleated cell counts was performed using reference gene primer amplification. Profiling relied on immunoSEQ multiplex PCR, and the TCRdb table lists in-frame clones only, not all of them. For V, J and clone size, that table is used; D and trimming come from the DNA. The sample has more than 70,000 clones, 90% seen once. Germline V gene lookup returns CDR1 LNHDA and CDR2 SQIVND (reference sequence). The CDR3 covers 16 residues. With 4 bases clipped from V and 5 bases from J, the junction kept 12 bases outside the gene matches. This sample was taken from a study of blood T cell repertoires in COVID-19. Study at large: Specimens from acute and convalescent COVID-19 originated in the United States, Italy and Spain. T cells, B-cell-depleted T cells, or PBMCs supplied cDNA or gDNA.

V is TRBV19 and J is TRBJ2-5; 8 bases match TRBD2. The sample taken for sequencing was peripheral blood. The receptor was isolated from a woman of 80 years or more with acute or convalescent COVID-19. Written as DNA, the CDR3 is TGTGCCAGTAGTACTCTATCCGGACTAGCTGGGGAGACCCAGTACTTC. Protein product: CASSTLSGLAGETQYF.